This TCR beta chain was observed in a study of shared clonotypes between healthy human individuals. Worth noting for this clone: Its matching antigen is unknown.

The repertoire was sequenced with immunoSEQ multiplex PCR; TCRdb's copy has only in-frame clones and lacks some. This sample carries 300,000 to 400,000 clones, roughly 84% of them seen once, and the ten largest clones take 16%. Donors were healthy HIV-negative adults without recently reported acute infections or vaccinations. Findings and limits, study-wide: Represented genetic and exposure-history diversity was restricted by having few donors.

Germline CDR1 reads LGHNA; CDR2 reads YSLEER. The length of the CDR3 is 16 residues. The V gene lost 0 bases and the J gene lost 2 bases, with 14 bases spanning the gap. Sequenced: memory CD8+ T cells sorted from blood. The sample's subset: CD45RO+ cells pooled with CCR7-negative TemRA cells. The receptor was derived from a young man in good health. V usage is TRBV4-3 and J usage is TRBJ2-7; D may be TRBD2 (6 bases). CDR3 region: CASSQDRSGLTYEQYF. CDR3 DNA: TGCGCCAGCAGCCAAGATCGTAGCGGATTGACCTACGAGCAGTACTTC.